These 27 T cell receptor beta chains were sequenced from one sample in a study of human CD8 memory T cell subsets. UMI-labeled 5' RACE was used to make TCR beta libraries. TCRdb processed the 5' RACE reads again and assigns one entry to each CDR3 protein, with no DNA. In total, the table holds over 4,000 distinct CDR3 sequences. The sequenced sample consisted of CD8+ T cells from PBMCs. The receptors stem from a human donor in good health.

This sequence joins TRBV20-1 and TRBJ2-1; with no DNA, the TCRdb D assignment of TRBD2 cannot be verified. The CDR3 has 17 residues. CDR1 is DFQATT and CDR2 is SNEGSKA in the germline V gene (reference sequence). CDR3 sequence: CSATAQITTSGSDEQFF.

The genes are TRBV12-3 or TRBV12-4 and TRBJ1-1; TCRdb's D call, TRBD1, is unchecked because there is no DNA. This CDR3 has 13 amino acids. The CDR3 is CASTSPTGREAFF.

This clonotype is called large (0.1 to 1%) based on its frequency. The chain has TRBV20-1 and TRBJ2-3; TCRdb's assignment of TRBD1 cannot be checked, as there is no DNA. CDR1 and CDR2 from the germline V gene are DFQATT and SNEGSKA (reference sequence). This CDR3 is 16 amino acids long. Here the CDR3 reads CSARGSGSGQPDTQYF.

This clonotype is deemed medium-sized by its frequency. V is TRBV6-2 or TRBV6-3 and J is TRBJ2-7; TCRdb's D gene call, TRBD1, goes unchecked for lack of DNA. Germline lookup yields CDR1 MNHEY and CDR2 SVGEGT. CDR3 length equals 13 residues. CDR3 residues: CASSWDSSYEQYF.

This rearrangement joins TRBV5-5 to TRBJ2-3; TCRdb's assignment of TRBD1 cannot be checked, as there is no DNA. The CDR3 is made up of 15 amino acids. Per the germline V gene, CDR1 is SGHKS and CDR2 is YYEKEE (reference sequence). The CDR3 region is CASSPGTGDTDTQYF. The entire variable domain, with the rest obtained from reference TRBV5-5 and TRBJ2-3, is as follows: DAGVTQSPTHLIKTRGQQVTLRCSPISGHKSVSWYQQVLGQGPQFIFQYYEKEERGRGNFPDRFSARQFPNYSSELNVNALLLGDSALYLCASSPGTGDTDTQYFGPGTRLTVL.

V usage is TRBV9 and J usage is TRBJ2-1; TCRdb names TRBD2, which stays unverified in the absence of DNA. Germline CDR1 and CDR2: SGDLS and YYNGEE. The CDR3 totals 15 residues. The CDR3 loop reads CASSSPGLAGYEQFF.

The chain has TRBV5-1 and TRBJ2-1; TCRdb indicates TRBD2, and absent DNA this call remains unverified. From germline, CDR1 is SGHRS and CDR2 YFSETQ. This CDR3 is built from 15 residues. The CDR3 loop reads CASSSAGGVFYEQFF.

In terms of frequency, this clonotype is medium-sized (0.01 to 0.1%). This chain joins TRBV29-1 and TRBJ2-5; TCRdb's D call of TRBD1 is untestable without DNA. Germline CDR1 and CDR2: SQVTM and ANQGSEA. The CDR3 sequence is 13 residues long. The CDR3 here is CSASTRGIRTQYF. Full variable domain (outside the CDR3, taken from reference TRBV29-1 and TRBJ2-5): SAVISQKPSRDICQRGTSLTIQCQVDSQVTMMFWYRQQPGQSLTLIATANQGSEATYESGFVIDKFPISRPNLTFSTLTVSNMSPEDSSIYLCSASTRGIRTQYFGPGTRLLVL.

The rearrangement joins TRBV27 to TRBJ2-1; TCRdb lists TRBD2, though no DNA is available to test this call. Germline CDR1 and CDR2: MNHEY and SMNVEV (reference sequence). This CDR3 region has 14 residues. Here the CDR3 reads CASGASAPYNEQFF.

This rearrangement joins TRBV7-9 to TRBJ2-7; the D call from TCRdb, TRBD2, cannot be confirmed without DNA. Germline V CDR1 and CDR2: SEHNR, FQNEAQ (reference sequence). This CDR3 contains 16 residues. CDR3 residues: CASSAGTSGVSYEQYF. Complete variable domain (other parts from reference TRBV7-9 and TRBJ2-7): DTGVSQNPRHKITKRGQNVTFRCDPISEHNRLYWYRQTLGQGPEFLTYFQNEAQLEKSRLLSDRFSAERPKGSFSTLEIQRTEQGDSAMYLCASSAGTSGVSYEQYFGPGTRLTVT.

Its frequency marks this clonotype as medium-sized. This sequence joins TRBV7-9 and TRBJ2-1; TCRdb's assignment of TRBD1 cannot be checked, as there is no DNA. The CDR3 loop spans 15 amino acids. Germline CDR1 and CDR2: SEHNR and FQNEAQ (reference sequence). CDR3 sequence reads: CASSLSAPGDNEQFF.

Frequency places this clonotype as large. The chain recombines TRBV6-1 with TRBJ2-7. The CDR3 totals 12 residues. The germline CDR1 and CDR2 sequences are MNHNS and SASEGT. The CDR3 here is CASSDRGYEQYF.

This chain uses TRBV9 with TRBJ2-1. The CDR3 totals 14 residues. CDR1 and CDR2 from the germline V gene are SGDLS and YYNGEE. The CDR3 protein is CASSVEWNYNEQFF.

This chain links TRBV18 with TRBJ1-1. The CDR3 is made up of 14 amino acids. Germline V gives CDR1 KGHSH, CDR2 LQKENI. The CDR3: CASSPPQIGVEAFF.

The chain uses TRBV19 and TRBJ2-1; TCRdb proposes TRBD2, but this gene call is untestable without DNA. The CDR3 is 15 amino acids. CDR1 is LNHDA and CDR2 is SQIVND in the germline V gene (reference sequence). CDR3 residues: CASKAGAGGYNEQFF.

J is TRBJ2-2 and V is TRBV12-3 or TRBV12-4. The CDR3 runs to 13 residues. The CDR3 here is CASSLAAPGELFF.

This clonotype ranks as medium-sized in terms of frequency. The chain couples TRBV20-1 to TRBJ2-1. Germline CDR1 reads DFQATT; CDR2 reads SNEGSKA (reference sequence). There are 12 residues in the CDR3. The CDR3 spells CSARVEEIEQFF.

J is TRBJ2-1 and V is TRBV6-1; TCRdb lists TRBD1, though no DNA is available to test this call. This CDR3 region has 12 residues. Germline lookup yields CDR1 MNHNS and CDR2 SASEGT. The CDR3 protein is CASSGPRGLQFF.

The CDR3 loop reads CAITETSGNHEQFF. V usage is TRBV10-3 and J usage is TRBJ2-1; the D call from TCRdb, TRBD2, cannot be confirmed without DNA. Germline-derived CDR1 and CDR2 are ENHRY and SYGVKD. The length of the CDR3 is 14 residues.

The J gene is TRBJ2-7, the V gene TRBV11-2. This CDR3 is 14 amino acids long. CDR1 and CDR2 from the germline V gene are SGHAT and FQNNGV. Here the CDR3 reads CASSLAGNRYEQYF.

This clonotype ranks as medium-sized (0.01 to 0.1%) in terms of frequency. This chain links TRBV28 with TRBJ2-4; TCRdb names TRBD2, which stays unverified in the absence of DNA. This CDR3 region has 15 residues. The germline V gene encodes CDR1 MDHEN and CDR2 SYDVKM. CDR3: CASSRAEEAKNIQYF.

This clonotype is identified as medium-sized from frequency. The rearrangement uses TRBV11-2 and TRBJ1-1. In germline, CDR1 is SGHAT, CDR2 FQNNGV. The CDR3 loop spans 14 amino acids. The CDR3 here is CASSLGGPNTEAFF.

The chain uses TRBV5-5 and TRBJ1-4; TCRdb's assignment of TRBD1 cannot be checked, as there is no DNA. The CDR3 covers 16 residues. Germline V gene data show CDR1 as SGHKS and CDR2 as YYEKEE (reference sequence). CDR3 sequence reads: CASSLPRGPLGQKLFF.

The chain combines TRBV15 with TRBJ2-7; TCRdb's D call of TRBD1 is untestable without DNA. From germline, CDR1 is LNHNV and CDR2 YYDKDF (reference sequence). This CDR3 spans 15 amino acids. The CDR3 region is CATSKIPYDSYEQYF.

The chain recombines TRBV4-2 with TRBJ2-7; checking the TCRdb D call of TRBD1 is not possible without DNA. Looked up from germline, CDR1 is LGHNA and CDR2 is YNFKEQ. The CDR3 length is 16 residues. CDR3 region: CASSQWDRGSAYEQYF.

This rearrangement joins TRBV7-7 to TRBJ2-2; TCRdb names TRBD1, which stays unverified in the absence of DNA. There are 17 residues in the CDR3. Per the germline V gene, CDR1 is SSHAT and CDR2 is FNYEAQ (reference sequence). This CDR3 is CASRSRDNETNTGELFF.

The chain links TRBV12-5 to TRBJ1-5; lacking DNA, the TRBD1 call made by TCRdb goes unchecked. The germline gives CDR1 LGHNT, CDR2 FRNRAP. The CDR3 totals 15 residues. CDR3 region: CASGPAVAGDQPQHF.